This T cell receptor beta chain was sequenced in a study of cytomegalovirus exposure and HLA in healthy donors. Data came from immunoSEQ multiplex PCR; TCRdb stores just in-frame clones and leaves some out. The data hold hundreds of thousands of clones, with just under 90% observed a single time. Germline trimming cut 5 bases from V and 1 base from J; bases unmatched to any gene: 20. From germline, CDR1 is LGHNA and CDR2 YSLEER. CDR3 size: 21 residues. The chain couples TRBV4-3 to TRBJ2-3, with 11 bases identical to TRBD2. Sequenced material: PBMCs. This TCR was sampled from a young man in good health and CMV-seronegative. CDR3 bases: TGCGCCAGCAGCGCCAACGGACTAGCGGGCGAGAGGGGCCCGGGCACAGATACGCAGTATTTT. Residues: CASSANGLAGERGPGTDTQYF.